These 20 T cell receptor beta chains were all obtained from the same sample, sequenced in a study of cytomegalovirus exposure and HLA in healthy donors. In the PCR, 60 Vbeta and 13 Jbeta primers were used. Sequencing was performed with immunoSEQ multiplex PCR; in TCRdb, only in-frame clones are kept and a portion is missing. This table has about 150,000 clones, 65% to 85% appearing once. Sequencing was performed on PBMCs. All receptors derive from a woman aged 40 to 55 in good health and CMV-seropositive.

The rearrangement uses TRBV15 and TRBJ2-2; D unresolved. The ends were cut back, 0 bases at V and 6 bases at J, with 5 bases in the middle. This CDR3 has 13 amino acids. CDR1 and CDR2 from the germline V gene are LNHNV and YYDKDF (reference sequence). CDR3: CATSRDPAGELFF. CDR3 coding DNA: TGTGCCACCAGCAGAGATCCGGCCGGGGAGCTGTTTTTT.

DNA of the CDR3: TGTGCCAGCACAGTGAATTCCAATGAGCAGTTCTTC. This codes for CASTVNSNEQFF. The chain joins TRBV6-6 to TRBJ2-1; D gene unclear. Germline-derived CDR1 and CDR2 are MNHNY and SVGAGI (reference sequence). There are 12 residues in the CDR3. V was trimmed by 7 bases and J by 6 bases, leaving 10 bases between them.

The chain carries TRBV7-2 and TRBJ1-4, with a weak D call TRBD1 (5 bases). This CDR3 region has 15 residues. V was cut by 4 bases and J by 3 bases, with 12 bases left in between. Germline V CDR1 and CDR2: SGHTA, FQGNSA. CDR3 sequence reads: CASSSRQLANEKLFF. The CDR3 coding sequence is TGTGCCAGCAGCTCCCGACAGCTGGCTAATGAAAAACTGTTTTTT.

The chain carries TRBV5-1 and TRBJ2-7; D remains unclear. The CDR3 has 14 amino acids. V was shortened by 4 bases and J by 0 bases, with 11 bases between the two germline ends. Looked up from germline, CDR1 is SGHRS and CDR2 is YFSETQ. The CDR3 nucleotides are TGCGCCAGCAGCCCTGACTCCCCCTCCTACGAGCAGTACTTC. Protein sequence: CASSPDSPSYEQYF.

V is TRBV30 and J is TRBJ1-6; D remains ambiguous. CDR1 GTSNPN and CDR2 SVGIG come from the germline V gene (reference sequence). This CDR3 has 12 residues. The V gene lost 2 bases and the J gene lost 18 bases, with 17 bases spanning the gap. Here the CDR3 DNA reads TGTGCCTGGAGTTTCGAAGCGGGTCGGACCCACTTT. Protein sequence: CAWSFEAGRTHF.

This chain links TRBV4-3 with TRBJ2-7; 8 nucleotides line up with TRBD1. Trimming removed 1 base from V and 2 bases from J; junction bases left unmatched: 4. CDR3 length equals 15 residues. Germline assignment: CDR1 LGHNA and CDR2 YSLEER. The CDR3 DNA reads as TGCGCCAGCAGCCAAGCCGGGACAGGTACCTACGAGCAGTACTTC. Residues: CASSQAGTGTYEQYF.

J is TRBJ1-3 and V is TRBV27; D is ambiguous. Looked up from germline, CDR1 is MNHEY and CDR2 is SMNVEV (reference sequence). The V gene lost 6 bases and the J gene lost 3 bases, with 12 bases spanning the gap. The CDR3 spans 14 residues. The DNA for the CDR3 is TGTGCCAGCAGCCACCGACGGGATGGAAACACCATATATTTT. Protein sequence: CASSHRRDGNTIYF.

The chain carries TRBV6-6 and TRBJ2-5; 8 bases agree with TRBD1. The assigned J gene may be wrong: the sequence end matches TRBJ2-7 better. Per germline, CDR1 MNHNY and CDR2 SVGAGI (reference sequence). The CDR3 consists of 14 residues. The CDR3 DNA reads TGTGCCAGCTGCAAGGACAGGGTAATCTACGAGCAGTACTTC. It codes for CASCKDRVIYEQYF.

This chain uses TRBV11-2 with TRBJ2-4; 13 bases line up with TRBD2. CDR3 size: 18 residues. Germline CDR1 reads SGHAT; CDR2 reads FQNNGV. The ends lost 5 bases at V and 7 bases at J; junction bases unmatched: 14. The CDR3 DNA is TGTGCCAGCAGCCCCCTCGCGCGACTAGCGGGGGGCCCTAACATTCAGTACTTC. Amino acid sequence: CASSPLARLAGGPNIQYF.

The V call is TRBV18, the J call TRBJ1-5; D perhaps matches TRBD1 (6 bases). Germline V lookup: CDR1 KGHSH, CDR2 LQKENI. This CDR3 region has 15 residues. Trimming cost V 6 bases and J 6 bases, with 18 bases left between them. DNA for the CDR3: TGTGCCAGCTCTGCGTCTACAGGGAGTCCTCAGCCCCAGCATTTT. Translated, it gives CASSASTGSPQPQHF.

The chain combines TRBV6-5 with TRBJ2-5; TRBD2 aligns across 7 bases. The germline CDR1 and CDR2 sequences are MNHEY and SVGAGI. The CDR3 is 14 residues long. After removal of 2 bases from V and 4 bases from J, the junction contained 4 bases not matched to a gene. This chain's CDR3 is CASSYRGGGETQYF. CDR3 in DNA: TGTGCCAGCAGTTACCGGGGCGGGGGAGAGACCCAGTACTTC.

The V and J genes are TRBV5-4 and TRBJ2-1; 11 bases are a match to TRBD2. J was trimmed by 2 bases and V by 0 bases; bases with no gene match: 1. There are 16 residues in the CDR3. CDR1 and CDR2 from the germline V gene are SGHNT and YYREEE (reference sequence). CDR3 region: CASSLASGRTYNEQFF. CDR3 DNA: TGTGCCAGCAGCTTGGCTAGCGGGAGGACCTACAATGAGCAGTTCTTC.

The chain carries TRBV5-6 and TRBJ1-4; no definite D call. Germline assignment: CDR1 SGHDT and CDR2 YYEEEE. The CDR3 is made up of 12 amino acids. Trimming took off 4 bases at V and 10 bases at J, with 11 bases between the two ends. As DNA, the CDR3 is TGTGCCAGCAGCATAGGACGGGGAAAACTGTTTTTT. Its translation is CASSIGRGKLFF.

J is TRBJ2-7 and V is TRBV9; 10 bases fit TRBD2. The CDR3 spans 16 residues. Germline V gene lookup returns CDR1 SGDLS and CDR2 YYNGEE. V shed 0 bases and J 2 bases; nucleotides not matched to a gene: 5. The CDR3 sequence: CASSVGASGGPYEQYF. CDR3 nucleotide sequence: TGTGCCAGCAGCGTAGGAGCTAGCGGGGGTCCCTACGAGCAGTACTTC.

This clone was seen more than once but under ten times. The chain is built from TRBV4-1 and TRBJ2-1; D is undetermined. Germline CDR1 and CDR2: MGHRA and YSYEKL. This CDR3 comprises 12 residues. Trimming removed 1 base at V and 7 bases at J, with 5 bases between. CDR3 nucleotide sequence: TGCGCCAGCAGCCAAGCGGGTAATGAGCAGTTCTTC. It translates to CASSQAGNEQFF.

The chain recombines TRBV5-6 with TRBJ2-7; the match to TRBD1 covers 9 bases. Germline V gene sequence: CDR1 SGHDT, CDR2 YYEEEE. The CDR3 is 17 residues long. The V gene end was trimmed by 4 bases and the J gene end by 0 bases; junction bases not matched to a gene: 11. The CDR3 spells CASSTNAGTGPSYEQYF. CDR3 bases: TGTGCCAGCAGCACCAACGCCGGGACAGGGCCCTCCTACGAGCAGTACTTC.

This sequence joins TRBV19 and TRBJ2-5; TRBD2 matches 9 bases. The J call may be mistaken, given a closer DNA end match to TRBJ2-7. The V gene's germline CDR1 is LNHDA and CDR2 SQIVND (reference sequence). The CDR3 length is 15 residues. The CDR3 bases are TGTGCCAGTAGTATCTCGGCTAGCGGGACGGTCGAGCAGTACTTC. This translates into CASSISASGTVEQYF.

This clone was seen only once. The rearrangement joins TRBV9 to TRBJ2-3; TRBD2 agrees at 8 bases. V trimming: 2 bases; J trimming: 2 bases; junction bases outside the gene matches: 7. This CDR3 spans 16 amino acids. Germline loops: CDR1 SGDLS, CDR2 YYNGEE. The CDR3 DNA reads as TGTGCCAGCAGCGTGGTCCCGGGGGGGACCACAGATACGCAGTATTTT. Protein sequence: CASSVVPGGTTDTQYF.

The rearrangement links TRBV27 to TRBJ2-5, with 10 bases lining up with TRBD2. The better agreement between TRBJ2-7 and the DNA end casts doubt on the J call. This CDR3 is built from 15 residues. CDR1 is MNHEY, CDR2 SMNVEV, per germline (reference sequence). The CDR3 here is CASSFYATSGYEQYF. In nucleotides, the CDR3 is TGTGCCAGCAGTTTTTACGCGACTAGCGGGTACGAGCAGTACTTC.

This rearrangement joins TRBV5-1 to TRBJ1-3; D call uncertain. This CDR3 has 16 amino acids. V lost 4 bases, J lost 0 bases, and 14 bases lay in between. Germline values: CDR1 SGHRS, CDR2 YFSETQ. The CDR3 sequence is CASSPLPGVSGNTIYF. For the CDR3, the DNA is TGCGCCAGCAGCCCCCTACCCGGGGTCTCTGGAAACACCATATATTTT. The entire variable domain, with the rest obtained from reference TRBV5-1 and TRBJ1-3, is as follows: KAGVTQTPRYLIKTRGQQVTLSCSPISGHRSVSWYQQTPGQGLQFLFEYFSETQRNKGNFPGRFSGRQFSNSRSEMNVSTLELGDSALYLCASSPLPGVSGNTIYFGEGSWLTVV.